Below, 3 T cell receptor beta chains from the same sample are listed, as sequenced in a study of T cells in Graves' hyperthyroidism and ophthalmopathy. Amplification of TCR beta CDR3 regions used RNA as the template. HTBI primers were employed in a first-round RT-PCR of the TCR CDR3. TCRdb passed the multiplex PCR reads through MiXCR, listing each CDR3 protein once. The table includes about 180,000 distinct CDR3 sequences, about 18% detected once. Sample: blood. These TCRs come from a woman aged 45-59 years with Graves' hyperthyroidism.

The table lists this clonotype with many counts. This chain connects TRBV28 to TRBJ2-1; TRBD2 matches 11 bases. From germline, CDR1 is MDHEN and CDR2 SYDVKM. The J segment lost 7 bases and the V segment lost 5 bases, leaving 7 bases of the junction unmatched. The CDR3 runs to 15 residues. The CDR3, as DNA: TGTGCCAGCAGTGACCCTAGCGGGGGGCAGAATGAGCAGTTCTTC. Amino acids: CASSDPSGGQNEQFF.

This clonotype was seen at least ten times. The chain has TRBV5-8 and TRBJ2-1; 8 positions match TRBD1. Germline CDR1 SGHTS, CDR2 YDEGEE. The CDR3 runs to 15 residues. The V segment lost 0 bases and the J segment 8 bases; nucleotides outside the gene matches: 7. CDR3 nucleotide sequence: TGTGCCAGCAGCTTGGCAGGGGGCATGTGGGATGAGCAGTTCTTC. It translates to CASSLAGGMWDEQFF.

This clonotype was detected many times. CDR3 in amino acids: CASLASNTEAFF. The CDR3 DNA follows: TGTGCCAGTCTGGCCAGTAACACTGAAGCTTTCTTT. V is TRBV19 and J is TRBJ1-1; D is unresolved. The germline CDR1 and CDR2 sequences are LNHDA and SQIVND (reference sequence). V lost 8 bases to trimming and J lost 2 bases, with 9 bases between them. This CDR3 spans 12 amino acids.